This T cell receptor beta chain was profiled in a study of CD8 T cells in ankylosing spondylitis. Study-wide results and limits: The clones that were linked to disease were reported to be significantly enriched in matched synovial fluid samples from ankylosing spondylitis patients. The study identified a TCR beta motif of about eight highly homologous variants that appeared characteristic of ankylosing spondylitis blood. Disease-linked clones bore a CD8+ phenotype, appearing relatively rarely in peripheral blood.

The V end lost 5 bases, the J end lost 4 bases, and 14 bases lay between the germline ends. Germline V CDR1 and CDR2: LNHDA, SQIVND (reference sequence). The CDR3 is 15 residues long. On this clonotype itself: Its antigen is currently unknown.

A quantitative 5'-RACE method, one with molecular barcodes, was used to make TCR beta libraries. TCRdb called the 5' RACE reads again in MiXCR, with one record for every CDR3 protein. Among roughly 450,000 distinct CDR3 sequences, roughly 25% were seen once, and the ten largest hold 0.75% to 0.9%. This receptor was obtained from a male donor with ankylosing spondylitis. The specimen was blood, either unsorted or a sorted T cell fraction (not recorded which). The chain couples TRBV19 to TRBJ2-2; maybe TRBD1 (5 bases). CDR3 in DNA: TGTGCCAGTAGTGAACAAACAGGTGCCACCGGGGAGCTGTTTTTT. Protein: CASSEQTGATGELFF.